This is a list of T cell receptor beta chains from one sample in a study of blood T cell repertoires in COVID-19. TCRdb's table, derived via immunoSEQ multiplex PCR, lists solely in-frame clones and lacks some. Among around 31,000 clones listed, roughly 88% were seen once. The sample taken for sequencing was peripheral blood. These receptors were obtained from a man in his 60s with COVID-19, enrolled during active disease. The CDR3 runs from the conserved cysteine through the conserved F or W. A D gene is named only where the DNA matches it firmly. Clone sizes are given selectively: once, few, many, or a class where the clone is expanded.

d_call: TRBD1; v_call: TRBV4-1; clone_size: NA; j_call: TRBJ1-5; cdr3_aa: CASSRDRVDQPQHF; cdr3_nt: TGCGCCAGCAGCCGGGACAGGGTAGATCAGCCCCAGCATTTT
d_call: TRBD2; v_call: TRBV5-1; clone_size: NA; j_call: TRBJ2-1; cdr3_aa: CAGTAEQLVAGTGIEQFF; cdr3_nt: TGCGCCGGCACGGCGGAGCAACTAGTAGCGGGAACAGGTATTGAGCAGTTCTTC
d_call: TRBD1; v_call: TRBV15; clone_size: NA; j_call: TRBJ2-1; cdr3_aa: CATSKQGFGNEQFF; cdr3_nt: TGTGCCACCAGCAAACAGGGGTTCGGGAATGAGCAGTTCTTC
d_call: TRBD1; v_call: TRBV19; clone_size: NA; j_call: TRBJ1-1; cdr3_aa: CASSFSRGYTEAFF; cdr3_nt: TGTGCCAGTAGTTTCTCCAGGGGGTACACTGAAGCTTTCTTT
d_call: NA; v_call: TRBV7-2; clone_size: once; j_call: TRBJ1-2; cdr3_aa: CASSLGGVYGYTF; cdr3_nt: TGTGCCAGCAGCTTAGGGGGAGTTTATGGCTACACCTTC
d_call: TRBD1; v_call: TRBV7-2; clone_size: NA; j_call: TRBJ1-2; cdr3_aa: CASSKDRVRYGYTF; cdr3_nt: TGTGCCAGCAGCAAGGACAGGGTGCGCTATGGCTACACCTTC
d_call: TRBD2; v_call: TRBV5-1; clone_size: few; j_call: TRBJ2-7; cdr3_aa: CASSSGGGESWLPGPEQYF; cdr3_nt: TGCGCCAGCAGCTCGGGAGGGGGAGAATCGTGGTTACCCGGTCCCGAGCAGTACTTC
d_call: NA; v_call: TRBV30; clone_size: NA; j_call: TRBJ2-7; cdr3_aa: CAWGPWSSYEQYF; cdr3_nt: TGTGCCTGGGGACCTTGGAGCTCCTACGAGCAGTACTTC
d_call: NA; v_call: TRBV24-1; clone_size: NA; j_call: TRBJ2-2; cdr3_aa: CATGWGQGISGELFF; cdr3_nt: TGTGCCACCGGTTGGGGGCAGGGGATTTCCGGGGAGCTGTTTTTT
d_call: NA; v_call: TRBV5-1; clone_size: NA; j_call: TRBJ2-7; cdr3_aa: CASAIGQGHYEQYF; cdr3_nt: TGCGCCAGCGCTATTGGGCAGGGTCACTACGAGCAGTACTTC
d_call: TRBD2; v_call: TRBV24-1; clone_size: once; j_call: TRBJ2-3; cdr3_aa: CATSEAGGDTQYF; cdr3_nt: TGTGCCACCAGTGAGGCGGGGGGAGATACGCAGTATTTT
d_call: NA; v_call: TRBV27; clone_size: few; j_call: TRBJ2-5; cdr3_aa: CASSLNSIRETQYF; cdr3_nt: TGTGCCAGCAGTTTAAACAGTATCCGCGAGACCCAGTACTTC
d_call: TRBD1; v_call: TRBV28; clone_size: NA; j_call: TRBJ1-2; cdr3_aa: CASSTTGGSGYTF; cdr3_nt: TGTGCCAGCAGTACGACAGGGGGCTCGGGCTACACCTTC
d_call: NA; v_call: TRBV11-3; clone_size: NA; j_call: TRBJ1-4; cdr3_aa: CASSLGGEKLFF; cdr3_nt: TGTGCCAGCAGCCTTGGGGGGGAAAAACTGTTTTTT
d_call: TRBD2; v_call: TRBV6-5; clone_size: NA; j_call: TRBJ2-7; cdr3_aa: CASSYVAGREQYF; cdr3_nt: TGTGCCAGCAGTTATGTAGCGGGGCGCGAGCAGTACTTC
d_call: NA; v_call: TRBV7-9; clone_size: NA; j_call: TRBJ1-4; cdr3_aa: CASSTPREKLFF; cdr3_nt: TGTGCCAGCAGCACCCCTAGGGAAAAACTGTTTTTT
d_call: NA; v_call: TRBV30; clone_size: NA; j_call: TRBJ1-1; cdr3_aa: CAWSTGTTPRAFF; cdr3_nt: TGTGCCTGGAGCACCGGGACAACGCCCCGGGCTTTCTTT
d_call: NA; v_call: TRBV10-2; clone_size: NA; j_call: TRBJ2-3; cdr3_aa: CASSESPTSTDTQYF; cdr3_nt: TGCGCCAGCAGTGAGTCGCCGACTAGCACAGATACGCAGTATTTT
d_call: NA; v_call: TRBV7-2; clone_size: once; j_call: TRBJ2-2; cdr3_aa: CASSLGGYTGELFF; cdr3_nt: TGTGCCAGCAGCTTAGGCGGTTACACCGGGGAGCTGTTTTTT
d_call: NA; v_call: TRBV29-1; clone_size: NA; j_call: TRBJ2-3; cdr3_aa: CSVQTGSYTDTQYF; cdr3_nt: TGCAGCGTTCAGACAGGTTCATACACAGATACGCAGTATTTT
d_call: TRBD2; v_call: TRBV5-5; clone_size: once; j_call: TRBJ2-7; cdr3_aa: CASTAGGVFTAGVYEQYF; cdr3_nt: TGTGCCAGCACCGCTGGAGGGGTTTTCACAGCGGGAGTCTACGAGCAGTACTTC
d_call: TRBD1; v_call: TRBV5-1; clone_size: NA; j_call: TRBJ1-3; cdr3_aa: CASSLVPQGAAGNTIYF; cdr3_nt: TGCGCCAGCAGCTTGGTTCCACAGGGGGCGGCTGGAAACACCATATATTTT
d_call: NA; v_call: TRBV7-9; clone_size: NA; j_call: TRBJ1-2; cdr3_aa: CASSQEFHYGYTF; cdr3_nt: TGTGCCAGCAGCCAGGAATTTCACTATGGCTACACCTTC
d_call: TRBD1; v_call: TRBV5-4; clone_size: NA; j_call: TRBJ2-5; cdr3_aa: CASSLAGGETQYF; cdr3_nt: TGTGCCAGCAGCTTGGCAGGGGGAGAGACCCAGTACTTC
d_call: NA; v_call: TRBV2; clone_size: NA; j_call: TRBJ2-6; cdr3_aa: CASRSAEAGANVLTF; cdr3_nt: TGTGCCAGCAGAAGTGCGGAGGCTGGGGCCAACGTCCTGACTTTC
d_call: TRBD1; v_call: TRBV19; clone_size: NA; j_call: TRBJ1-1; cdr3_aa: CASSRPGQGNTEAFF; cdr3_nt: TGTGCCAGTAGTAGACCGGGACAGGGGAACACTGAAGCTTTCTTT
d_call: TRBD1; v_call: TRBV7-9; clone_size: NA; j_call: TRBJ1-1; cdr3_aa: CASSSPGQVMNTEAFF; cdr3_nt: TGTGCCAGCAGCTCACCGGGACAGGTAATGAACACTGAAGCTTTCTTT
d_call: TRBD2; v_call: TRBV29-1; clone_size: few; j_call: TRBJ2-3; cdr3_aa: CSVASTSGSIGTDTQYF; cdr3_nt: TGCAGCGTTGCGTCGACTAGCGGGAGTATTGGAACAGATACGCAGTATTTT
d_call: NA; v_call: TRBV5-1; clone_size: NA; j_call: TRBJ1-6; cdr3_aa: CASSLEGTMNSPLHF; cdr3_nt: TGCGCCAGCAGCTTGGAGGGGACAATGAATTCACCCCTCCACTTT
d_call: TRBD1; v_call: TRBV7-9; clone_size: NA; j_call: TRBJ2-7; cdr3_aa: CASSSTRQGIIYEQYF; cdr3_nt: TGTGCCAGCAGCTCCACCAGACAGGGGATTATCTACGAGCAGTACTTC
d_call: TRBD2; v_call: TRBV27; clone_size: once; j_call: TRBJ2-6; cdr3_aa: CASTPTSGPSSGANVLTF; cdr3_nt: TGTGCCAGCACACCGACTAGCGGGCCCAGCTCTGGGGCCAACGTCCTGACTTTC